The 29 T cell receptor beta chains below were found in one sample sequenced in a study. Cells sorted as Tregs were CD4+, CD25+ and CD127-/low. TCRdb recomputed calls from the 5' RACE reads with MiXCR, one row per CDR3 protein. The data show about 43,000 distinct CDR3 sequences, with 22% seen just once and 3.5% to 4.5% held by the top ten. Material for sequencing was Tregs sorted from a lymph node. The receptors originated from a female donor with breast cancer.

The rearrangement links TRBV7-9 to TRBJ2-5; D gene uncertain. Germline V CDR1 and CDR2: SEHNR, FQNEAQ (reference sequence). V was pared by 5 bases and J by 5 bases, with 15 bases between. There are 14 residues in the CDR3. In nucleotides, the CDR3 is TGTGCCAGCAGCCCACGATACGGGCATGAGACCCAGTACTTC. Its protein is CASSPRYGHETQYF.

This clonotype was observed at least ten times. V and J are TRBV20-1 and TRBJ2-1; either TRBD1 or TRBD2 may fit D (5 bases each). The CDR3 contains 16 residues. Germline V lookup: CDR1 DFQATT, CDR2 SNEGSKA (reference sequence). Trimming shortened V by 1 base and J by 5 bases, and 18 bases separated the two germline ends. Written as DNA, the CDR3 is TGCAGTGCTAGAGGCCAAAGGGGCGGGTGGGACAATGAGCAGTTCTTC. Amino acids: CSARGQRGGWDNEQFF.

This clonotype has ten or more counts. The rearrangement links TRBV6-5 to TRBJ2-5; D perhaps matches TRBD2 (5 bases). The CDR3 runs to 15 residues. Germline V lookup: CDR1 MNHEY, CDR2 SVGAGI. The V end lost 4 bases, the J end lost 0 bases, and 12 bases lay between the germline ends. CDR3 in amino acids: CASSSVRADQETQYF. CDR3 nucleotide sequence: TGTGCCAGCAGTTCCGTCCGAGCGGACCAAGAGACCCAGTACTTC.

This clonotype has only a few counts. This chain joins TRBV12-3 or TRBV12-4 and TRBJ2-2; TRBD2 is a possible D gene (6 bases). Trimming left V 2 bases short and J 4 bases short, with 11 bases between. The CDR3 runs 15 residues. The DNA of the CDR3 is TGTGCCAGCAGTTTATGGGGAGGTGGCACCGGGGAGCTGTTTTTT. Its protein is CASSLWGGGTGELFF.

In its sample, this clonotype was seen many times. This chain links TRBV4-2 with TRBJ2-2, with 11 bases lining up with TRBD2. The CDR3 has 17 amino acids. From germline, CDR1 is LGHNA and CDR2 YNFKEQ. The V and J ends lost 0 bases and 4 bases, in that order; junction bases with no gene match: 4. CDR3 nucleotides: TGTGCCAGCAGCCAAGATCCCCTAGCGGGAGGCACCGGGGAGCTGTTTTTT. Translated: CASSQDPLAGGTGELFF.

This clonotype was counted at least ten times. This chain connects TRBV20-1 to TRBJ2-1; TRBD2 matches at 10 bases. V lost 5 bases to trimming and J lost 9 bases; unmatched junction nucleotides: 7. Germline V gives CDR1 DFQATT, CDR2 SNEGSKA (reference sequence). The CDR3 length is 13 residues. The CDR3 coding sequence is TGCAGTGCTCGAAAGCGGGAGGGCACTGAGCAGTTCTTC. This translates into CSARKREGTEQFF.

The V gene is TRBV10-2, the J gene TRBJ2-7; D not certain. The V end lost 3 bases, the J end lost 4 bases, and 10 bases lay between the germline ends. The germline V gene encodes CDR1 WSHSY and CDR2 SAAADI. This CDR3 spans 13 amino acids. The CDR3 nucleotides read TGCGCCAGCAGTGAAGACGGAACATACGAGCAGTACTTC. Its translation: CASSEDGTYEQYF.

J is TRBJ1-2 and V is TRBV28; TRBD1 is a possible D gene (6 bases). Germline V gene sequence: CDR1 MDHEN, CDR2 SYDVKM. Deletions cut 7 bases from V and 4 bases from J, with 19 bases between. The CDR3 is 15 residues long. CDR3 DNA sequence: TGTGCCAGCATTGGAGGGGGGGTAATTAGCTATGGCTACACCTTC. Translated: CASIGGGVISYGYTF.

This clonotype was recorded many times. The rearrangement links TRBV5-8 to TRBJ2-7; TRBD1 or TRBD2 may be the D gene (5 bases each). Germline V gives CDR1 SGHTS, CDR2 YDEGEE. The V end lost 0 bases, the J end lost 0 bases, and 7 bases lay between the germline ends. The CDR3 spans 14 residues. The CDR3 loop is CASSLGDPSYEQYF. The CDR3 coding sequence is TGTGCCAGCAGCTTGGGGGACCCCTCCTACGAGCAGTACTTC.

This chain connects TRBV23-1 to TRBJ2-1, with TRBD2 identical over 7 bases. TRBV23-1 is marked as an open reading frame, function uncertain. The CDR3 is made up of 15 amino acids. The V and J ends lost 1 base and 7 bases, in that order; junction bases with no gene match: 7. CDR3: CASSQWGTIFNEQFF. In nucleotides, the CDR3 is TGCGCCAGCAGTCAATGGGGGACTATTTTTAATGAGCAGTTCTTC.

This clonotype ranks as medium-sized. The CDR3, as DNA: TGTGCCAGCAGTTTGGACAGCAGACTTTACGAGCAGTACTTC. Protein sequence: CASSLDSRLYEQYF. The genes are TRBV12-3 or TRBV12-4 and TRBJ2-7; D possibly corresponds to TRBD1 (6 bases). V was trimmed by 3 bases and J by 4 bases, leaving 13 bases between them. The CDR3 is 14 residues long.

This clonotype has ten or more counts. The chain combines TRBV13 with TRBJ1-3; tentatively, D is TRBD1 (6 bases). Trimming stripped 0 bases from V and 2 bases from J, with 11 bases between. The V gene's germline CDR1 is PRHDT and CDR2 FYEKMQ (reference sequence). This CDR3 spans 16 amino acids. CDR3 region: CASSLGTGGTGNTIYF. The CDR3 nucleotides are TGTGCCAGCAGCTTAGGGACAGGCGGTACTGGAAACACCATATATTTT.

This clonotype showed up many times. This chain connects TRBV7-9 to TRBJ2-1; 9 nucleotides align to TRBD1. Trimming took 6 bases from V and 3 from J; bases not matched to a gene: 9. Germline V gene lookup returns CDR1 SEHNR and CDR2 FQNEAQ (reference sequence). This CDR3 has 16 residues. CDR3 nucleotide sequence: TGTGCCAGCAGTCCCGGGACAGGGCTATACTACAATGAGCAGTTCTTC. Its translation is CASSPGTGLYYNEQFF.

This clonotype showed up just a few times. V gene TRBV5-1 combines with J gene TRBJ2-1, with 14 bases identical to TRBD2. J gave up 9 bases and V 4 bases, and 6 bases lay outside the gene matches. The length of the CDR3 is 15 residues. Germline lookup yields CDR1 SGHRS and CDR2 YFSETQ. The CDR3 loop is CASSPGLAGEGEQFF. The CDR3 DNA is TGCGCCAGCAGCCCGGGACTAGCGGGAGAGGGTGAGCAGTTCTTC.

The rearrangement uses TRBV5-1 and TRBJ2-1; TRBD2 aligns across 14 bases. Germline CDR1 and CDR2: SGHRS and YFSETQ. Trimming at V came to 1 base and at J to 9 bases, leaving 9 bases not matched to a gene. The CDR3 is 17 amino acids. This CDR3 is CASSLNFLGTSGSEQFF. The DNA for the CDR3 is TGCGCCAGCAGCTTGAATTTTTTGGGGACTAGCGGGAGTGAGCAGTTCTTC.

This clonotype was recorded only once. This sequence joins TRBV20-1 and TRBJ2-7; weak D call: TRBD1 (6 bases). V lost 5 bases to trimming and J lost 3 bases, with 14 bases between them. CDR1 is DFQATT and CDR2 is SNEGSKA in the germline V gene (reference sequence). The length of the CDR3 is 13 residues. CDR3 protein: CSAPGTSSYEQYF. CDR3 nucleotides: TGCAGTGCTCCTGGGACAAGCAGCTACGAGCAGTACTTC.

In its sample, this clonotype was seen many times. CDR3 protein: CASSYSFQRAVGKELFF. The CDR3 DNA reads TGTGCCAGCAGTTACTCGTTTCAGCGAGCGGTGGGGAAGGAGCTGTTTTTT. This sequence joins TRBV6-5 and TRBJ2-2; D may be TRBD2 (5 bases). V lost 0 bases and J lost 10, with 21 bases in between. Germline loops: CDR1 MNHEY, CDR2 SVGAGI. The CDR3 length is 17 residues.

This clonotype was seen a few times. V and J are TRBV9 and TRBJ2-7; no clear D. Germline-derived CDR1 and CDR2 are SGDLS and YYNGEE. Trimming stripped 1 base from V and 0 bases from J, with 11 bases between. The CDR3 has 15 amino acids. The CDR3 DNA is TGTGCCAGCAGCGTAAGTGCCCAGAGCTCCTACGAGCAGTACTTC. Translated, it gives CASSVSAQSSYEQYF. The full variable domain, in which reference TRBV9 and TRBJ2-7 provide the parts outside the CDR3, is DSGVTQTPKHLITATGQRVTLRCSPRSGDLSVYWYQQSLDQGLQFLIQYYNGEERAKGNILERFSAQQFPDLHSELNLSSLELGDSALYFCASSVSAQSSYEQYFGPGTRLTVT.

This clonotype occurred a few times. This chain links TRBV9 with TRBJ1-1, with no clear D. Trimming cost V 3 bases and J 5 bases, with 11 bases left between them. CDR3 length: 13 residues. CDR1 and CDR2 (germline): SGDLS, YYNGEE. Written as DNA, the CDR3 is TGTGCCAGCAGCGGTGGAACAGCAACTGAAGCTTTCTTT. It is translated as CASSGGTATEAFF.

The rearrangement links TRBV5-5 to TRBJ2-7, with D unclear. Germline lookup yields CDR1 SGHKS and CDR2 YYEKEE (reference sequence). CDR3 size: 13 residues. V was pared by 2 bases and J by 2 bases, with 8 bases between. The CDR3 DNA follows: TGTGCCAGCAGCTTAGGCAGTACCTACGAGCAGTACTTC. Translation gives CASSLGSTYEQYF.

The gene calls are TRBV2 and TRBJ2-1, with 9 bases that match TRBD1. Germline CDR1 reads SNHLY; CDR2 reads FYNNEI. CDR3 length: 15 residues. Trimming at V came to 6 bases and at J to 5 bases, leaving 8 bases not matched to a gene. CDR3 DNA sequence: TGTGCCAGCAGCGCCGACAGGGGGTCCCACAATGAGCAGTTCTTC. It encodes CASSADRGSHNEQFF.

V gene TRBV4-1 combines with J gene TRBJ2-5; perhaps TRBD2 as D (5 bases). Trimming removed 3 bases from V and 3 bases from J, with 23 bases in between. This CDR3 spans 18 amino acids. CDR1 is MGHRA and CDR2 is YSYEKL in the germline V gene. CDR3 amino acids: CASSHRLTSGRREETQYF. The CDR3 nucleotides are TGCGCCAGCAGCCACCGCTTGACCAGCGGAAGACGAGAAGAGACCCAGTACTTC.

The rearrangement uses TRBV7-2 and TRBJ2-7; 7 bases align to TRBD2. Germline-derived CDR1 and CDR2 are SGHTA and FQGNSA. This CDR3 contains 15 residues. After removal of 2 bases from V and 6 bases from J, the junction contained 10 bases not matched to a gene. CDR3 sequence reads: CASSLHVSGTTEQYF. CDR3 DNA: TGTGCCAGCAGCTTACATGTTTCGGGGACTACCGAGCAGTACTTC.

The DNA of the CDR3 is TGTGCCAGCAGCCCTGGGACAGGTTCGTCCTACGAGCAGTACTTC. This sequence encodes CASSPGTGSSYEQYF. The V gene is TRBV13, the J gene TRBJ2-7; 8 nucleotides agree with TRBD1. The germline CDR1 and CDR2 sequences are PRHDT and FYEKMQ (reference sequence). This CDR3 region has 15 residues. J lost 1 base, V lost 5 bases, and 7 bases had no gene match.

This clonotype was observed a handful of times. The chain recombines TRBV5-1 with TRBJ2-2; D remains ambiguous. There are 13 residues in the CDR3. With 0 bases removed from V and 6 bases from J, the gap between germline ends came to 6 bases. CDR1 is SGHRS and CDR2 is YFSETQ in the germline V gene. CDR3 sequence (DNA): TGCGCCAGCAGCTTGGTAGCCCCCGGGGAGCTGTTTTTT. It specifies CASSLVAPGELFF.

A few counts support this clonotype. The rearrangement joins TRBV20-1 to TRBJ2-1; 11 bases match TRBD2. In germline, CDR1 is DFQATT, CDR2 SNEGSKA (reference sequence). This CDR3 region has 15 residues. J lost 3 bases, V lost 6 bases, and 7 bases had no gene match. This chain's CDR3 is CSAISGTSGYNEQFF. Here the CDR3 DNA reads TGCAGTGCCATTTCCGGGACTAGCGGCTACAATGAGCAGTTCTTC.

This chain joins TRBV20-1 and TRBJ2-6, with unresolved D. Germline lookup yields CDR1 DFQATT and CDR2 SNEGSKA (reference sequence). Between the trimmed V and J ends, which lost 3 bases and 0 bases, there was a span of 9 bases. The CDR3 is 15 amino acids. The chain's CDR3 is CSASTTASGANVLTF. CDR3 bases: TGCAGTGCTAGCACGACGGCCTCTGGGGCCAACGTCCTGACTTTC.

This clonotype has more than one count but fewer than ten. The chain employs TRBV9 and TRBJ2-2; 7 bases are shared with TRBD2. This CDR3 contains 14 residues. Germline V gives CDR1 SGDLS, CDR2 YYNGEE. The junction had 10 bases not matched to a gene; V was cut back by 7 bases and J by 7 bases. CDR3 sequence (DNA): TGTGCCAGCGCGGGAGCGATTGATAGCGGGGAGCTGTTTTTT. Its translation is CASAGAIDSGELFF.

In the case of this clonotype: The junction differs from germline at one of its ends, possibly a read error. The chain carries TRBV27 and TRBJ2-3; D may be TRBD2 (6 bases). The V gene's germline CDR1 is MNHEY and CDR2 SMNVEV (reference sequence). The CDR3 spans 18 residues. In DNA form, the CDR3 reads TGTGCCAGCAGTTTACGACTCGGTAGCGGCCTCAGCACAGATACGCAGTGCTTT. Protein product: CASSLRLGSGLSTDTQCF.